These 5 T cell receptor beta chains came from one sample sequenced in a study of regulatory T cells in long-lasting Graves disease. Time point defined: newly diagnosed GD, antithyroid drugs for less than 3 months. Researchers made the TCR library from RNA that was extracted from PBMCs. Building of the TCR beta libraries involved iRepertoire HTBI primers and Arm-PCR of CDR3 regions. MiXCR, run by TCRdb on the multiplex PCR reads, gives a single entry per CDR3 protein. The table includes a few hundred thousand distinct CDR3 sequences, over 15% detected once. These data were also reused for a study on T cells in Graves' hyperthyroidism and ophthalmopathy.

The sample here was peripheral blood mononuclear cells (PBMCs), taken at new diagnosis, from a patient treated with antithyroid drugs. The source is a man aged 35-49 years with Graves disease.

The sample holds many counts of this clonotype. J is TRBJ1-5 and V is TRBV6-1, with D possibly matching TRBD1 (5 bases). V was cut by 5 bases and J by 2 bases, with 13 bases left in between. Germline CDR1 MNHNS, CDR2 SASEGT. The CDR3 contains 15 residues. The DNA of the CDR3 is TGTGCCAGCAGTCTAATCGGGGGAGGCAATCAGCCCCAGCATTTT. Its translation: CASSLIGGGNQPQHF.

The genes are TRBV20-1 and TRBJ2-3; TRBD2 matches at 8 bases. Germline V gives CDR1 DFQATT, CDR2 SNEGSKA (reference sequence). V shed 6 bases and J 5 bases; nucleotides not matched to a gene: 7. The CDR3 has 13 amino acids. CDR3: CSALSGEGDTQYF. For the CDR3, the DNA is TGCAGTGCCCTTAGCGGGGAGGGAGATACGCAGTATTTT.

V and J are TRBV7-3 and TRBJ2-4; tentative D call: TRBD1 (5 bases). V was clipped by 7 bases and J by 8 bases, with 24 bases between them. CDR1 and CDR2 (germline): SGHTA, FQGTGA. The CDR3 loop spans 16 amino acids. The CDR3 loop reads CASILNVPRVRDIQYF. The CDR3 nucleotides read TGTGCCAGCATCCTTAACGTCCCCAGGGTACGTGACATTCAGTACTTC. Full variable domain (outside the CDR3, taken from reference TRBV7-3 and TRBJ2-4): GAGVSQTPSNKVTEKGKYVELRCDPISGHTALYWYRQSLGQGPEFLIYFQGTGAADDSGLPNDRFFAVRPEGSVSTLKIQRTERGDSAVYLCASILNVPRVRDIQYFGAGTRLSVL.

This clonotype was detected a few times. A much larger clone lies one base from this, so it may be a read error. Written as DNA, the CDR3 is TGTGCCAGCAGTTTTCTAGAGACCCAGTACTTC. Amino acids: CASSFLETQYF. This chain uses TRBV12-3 or TRBV12-4 with TRBJ2-5; D is unresolved. This CDR3 has 11 amino acids. V lost 3 bases and J 4 bases, leaving 3 bases between the germline ends.

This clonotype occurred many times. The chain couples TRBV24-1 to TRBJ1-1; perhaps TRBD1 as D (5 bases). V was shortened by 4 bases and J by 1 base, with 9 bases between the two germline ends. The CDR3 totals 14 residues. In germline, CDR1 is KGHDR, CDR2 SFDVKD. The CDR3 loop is CATSDRGRNTEAFF. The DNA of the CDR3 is TGTGCCACCAGTGACCGGGGCCGGAACACTGAAGCTTTCTTT.